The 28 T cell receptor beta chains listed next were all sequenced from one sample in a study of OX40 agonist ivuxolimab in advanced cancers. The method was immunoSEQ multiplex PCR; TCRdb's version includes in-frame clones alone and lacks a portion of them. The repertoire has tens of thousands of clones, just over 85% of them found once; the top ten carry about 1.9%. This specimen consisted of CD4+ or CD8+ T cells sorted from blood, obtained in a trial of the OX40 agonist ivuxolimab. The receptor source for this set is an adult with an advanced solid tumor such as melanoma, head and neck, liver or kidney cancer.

CDR3 amino acids: CSGIDYSRAAFF. CDR3 bases: TGCAGCGGGATCGACTACAGTCGGGCAGCTTTCTTT. The chain uses TRBV29-1 and TRBJ1-1; D is unclear. The germline V gene has CDR1 SQVTM and CDR2 ANQGSEA. The CDR3 is made up of 12 amino acids. Trimming cost V 7 bases and J 10 bases, with 19 bases left between them.

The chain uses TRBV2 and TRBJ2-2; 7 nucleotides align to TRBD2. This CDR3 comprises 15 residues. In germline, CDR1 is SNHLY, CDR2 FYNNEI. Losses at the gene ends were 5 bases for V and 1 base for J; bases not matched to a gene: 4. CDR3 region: CASSLGGGNTGELFF. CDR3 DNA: TGTGCCAGCAGTCTGGGCGGGGGGAACACCGGGGAGCTGTTTTTT.

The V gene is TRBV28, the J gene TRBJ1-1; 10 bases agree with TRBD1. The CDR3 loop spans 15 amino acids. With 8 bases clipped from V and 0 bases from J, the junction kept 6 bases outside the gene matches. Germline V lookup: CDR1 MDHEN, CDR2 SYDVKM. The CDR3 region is CASPGTGDMNTEAFF. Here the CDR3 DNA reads TGTGCCAGCCCCGGGACAGGGGACATGAACACTGAAGCTTTCTTT.

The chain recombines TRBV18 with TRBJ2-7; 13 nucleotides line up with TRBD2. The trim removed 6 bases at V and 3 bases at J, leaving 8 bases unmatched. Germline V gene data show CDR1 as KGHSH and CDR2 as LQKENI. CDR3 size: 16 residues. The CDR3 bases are TGTGCCAGCTCTCCCGGACTAGCGGGAGATGGCTACGAGCAGTACTTC. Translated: CASSPGLAGDGYEQYF.

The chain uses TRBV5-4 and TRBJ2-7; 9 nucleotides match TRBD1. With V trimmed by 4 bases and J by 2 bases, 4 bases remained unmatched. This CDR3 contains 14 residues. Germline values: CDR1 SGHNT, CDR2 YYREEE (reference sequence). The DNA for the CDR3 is TGTGCCAGCAGCGGACAGGGGAGAGCCTACGAGCAGTACTTC. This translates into CASSGQGRAYEQYF.

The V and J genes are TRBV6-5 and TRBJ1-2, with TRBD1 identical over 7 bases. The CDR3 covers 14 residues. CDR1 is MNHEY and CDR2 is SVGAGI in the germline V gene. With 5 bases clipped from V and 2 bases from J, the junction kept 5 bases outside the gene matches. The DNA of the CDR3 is TGTGCCAGCAGTCGGACAGGCCTGAACTATGGCTACACCTTC. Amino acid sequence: CASSRTGLNYGYTF.

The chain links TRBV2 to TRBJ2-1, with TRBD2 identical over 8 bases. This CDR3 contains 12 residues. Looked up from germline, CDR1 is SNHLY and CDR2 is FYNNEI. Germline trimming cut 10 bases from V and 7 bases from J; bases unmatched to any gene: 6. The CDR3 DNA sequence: TGTGCCACTCGGGAGGGCACGAATGAGCAGTTCTTC. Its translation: CATREGTNEQFF.

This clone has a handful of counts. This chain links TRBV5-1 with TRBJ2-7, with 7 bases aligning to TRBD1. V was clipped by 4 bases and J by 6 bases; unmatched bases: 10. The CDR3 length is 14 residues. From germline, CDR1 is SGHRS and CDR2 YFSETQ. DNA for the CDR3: TGCGCCAGCAGCCGGGGACAGCTCTCAGGCGAGCAGTACTTC. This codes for CASSRGQLSGEQYF.

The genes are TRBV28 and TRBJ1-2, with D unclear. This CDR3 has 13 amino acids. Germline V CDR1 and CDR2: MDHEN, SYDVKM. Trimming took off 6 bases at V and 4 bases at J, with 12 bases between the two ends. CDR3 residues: CASRTGVGYGYTF. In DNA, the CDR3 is TGTGCCAGCAGGACGGGAGTAGGCTATGGCTACACCTTC.

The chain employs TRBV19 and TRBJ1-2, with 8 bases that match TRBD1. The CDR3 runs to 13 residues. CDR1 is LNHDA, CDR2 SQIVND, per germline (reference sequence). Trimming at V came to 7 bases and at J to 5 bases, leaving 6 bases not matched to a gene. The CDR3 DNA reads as TGTGCCAGTACCCGGGACAGGTTATATGGCTACACCTTC. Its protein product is CASTRDRLYGYTF.

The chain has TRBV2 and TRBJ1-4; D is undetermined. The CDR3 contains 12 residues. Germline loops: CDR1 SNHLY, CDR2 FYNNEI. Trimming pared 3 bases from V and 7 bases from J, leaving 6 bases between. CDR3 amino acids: CASSEQSEKLFF. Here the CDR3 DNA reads TGTGCCAGCAGTGAGCAGTCTGAAAAACTGTTTTTT. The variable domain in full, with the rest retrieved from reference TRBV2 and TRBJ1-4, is EPEVTQTPSHQVTQMGQEVILRCVPISNHLYFYWYRQILGQKVEFLVSFYNNEISEKSEIFDDQFSVERPDGSNFTLKIRSTKLEDSAMYFCASSEQSEKLFFGSGTQLSVL.

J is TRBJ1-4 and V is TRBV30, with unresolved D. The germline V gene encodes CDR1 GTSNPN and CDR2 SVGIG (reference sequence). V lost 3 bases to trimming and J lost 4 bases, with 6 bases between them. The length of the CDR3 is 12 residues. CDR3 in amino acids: CAWSADNEKLFF. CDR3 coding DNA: TGTGCCTGGAGCGCCGATAATGAAAAACTGTTTTTT.

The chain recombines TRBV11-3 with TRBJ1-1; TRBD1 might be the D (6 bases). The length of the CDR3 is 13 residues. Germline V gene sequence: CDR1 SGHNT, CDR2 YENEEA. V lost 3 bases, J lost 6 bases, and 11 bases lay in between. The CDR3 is CASSLEQGAEAFF. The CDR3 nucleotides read TGTGCCAGCAGCTTGGAACAGGGAGCTGAAGCTTTCTTT.

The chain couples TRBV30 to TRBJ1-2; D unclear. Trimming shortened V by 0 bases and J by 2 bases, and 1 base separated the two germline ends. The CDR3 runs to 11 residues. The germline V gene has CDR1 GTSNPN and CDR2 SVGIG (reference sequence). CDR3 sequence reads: CAWSVNYGYTF. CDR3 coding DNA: TGTGCCTGGAGTGTAAACTATGGCTACACCTTC.

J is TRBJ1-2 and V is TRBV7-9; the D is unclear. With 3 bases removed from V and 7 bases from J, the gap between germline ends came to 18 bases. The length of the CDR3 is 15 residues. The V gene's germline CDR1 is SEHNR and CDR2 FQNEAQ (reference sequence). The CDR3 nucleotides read TGTGCCAGCAGCTTTGCCCAGGCCCCCCATCGTGGCTACACCTTC. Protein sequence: CASSFAQAPHRGYTF. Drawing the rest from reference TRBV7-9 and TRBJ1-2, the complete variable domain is DTGVSQNPRHKITKRGQNVTFRCDPISEHNRLYWYRQTLGQGPEFLTYFQNEAQLEKSRLLSDRFSAERPKGSFSTLEIQRTEQGDSAMYLCASSFAQAPHRGYTFGSGTRLTVV.

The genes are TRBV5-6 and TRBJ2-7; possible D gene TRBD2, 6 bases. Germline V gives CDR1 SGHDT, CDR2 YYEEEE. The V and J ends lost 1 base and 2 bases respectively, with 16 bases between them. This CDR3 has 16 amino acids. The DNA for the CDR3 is TGTGCCAGCAGCTTGAGGATAGGGACTTCGACCTACGAGCAGTACTTC. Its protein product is CASSLRIGTSTYEQYF.

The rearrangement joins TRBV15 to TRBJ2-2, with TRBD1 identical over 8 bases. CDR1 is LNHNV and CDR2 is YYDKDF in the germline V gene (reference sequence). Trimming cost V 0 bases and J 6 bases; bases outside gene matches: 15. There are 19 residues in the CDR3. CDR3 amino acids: CATSRDRGTGGKEAGELFF. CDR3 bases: TGTGCCACCAGCAGAGATCGGGGAACAGGGGGAAAAGAAGCCGGGGAGCTGTTTTTT.

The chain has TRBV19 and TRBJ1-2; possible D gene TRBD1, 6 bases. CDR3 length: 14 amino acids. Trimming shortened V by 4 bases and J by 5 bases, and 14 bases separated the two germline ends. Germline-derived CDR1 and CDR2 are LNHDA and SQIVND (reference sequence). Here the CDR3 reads CASSRDTSRYGYTF. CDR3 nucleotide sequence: TGTGCCAGTAGTAGGGACACCAGTCGGTATGGCTACACCTTC.

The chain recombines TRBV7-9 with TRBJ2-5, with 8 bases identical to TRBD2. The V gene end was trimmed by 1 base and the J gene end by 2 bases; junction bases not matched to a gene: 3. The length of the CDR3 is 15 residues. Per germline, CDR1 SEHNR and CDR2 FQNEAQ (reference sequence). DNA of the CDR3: TGTGCCAGCAGCTTAGGAACTAGCGGTCAAGAGACCCAGTACTTC. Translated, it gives CASSLGTSGQETQYF.

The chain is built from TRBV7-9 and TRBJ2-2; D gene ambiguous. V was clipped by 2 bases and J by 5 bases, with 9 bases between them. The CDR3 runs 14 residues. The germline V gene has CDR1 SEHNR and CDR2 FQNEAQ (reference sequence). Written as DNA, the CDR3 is TGTGCCAGCAGCTTAAATACCGATACCGGGGAGCTGTTTTTT. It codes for CASSLNTDTGELFF.

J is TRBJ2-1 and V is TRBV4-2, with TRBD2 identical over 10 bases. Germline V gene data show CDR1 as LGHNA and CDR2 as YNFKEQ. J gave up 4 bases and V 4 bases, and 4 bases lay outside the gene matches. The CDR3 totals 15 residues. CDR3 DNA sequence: TGTGCCAGCAGCCCAACTAGCGGGACATACAATGAGCAGTTCTTC. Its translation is CASSPTSGTYNEQFF.

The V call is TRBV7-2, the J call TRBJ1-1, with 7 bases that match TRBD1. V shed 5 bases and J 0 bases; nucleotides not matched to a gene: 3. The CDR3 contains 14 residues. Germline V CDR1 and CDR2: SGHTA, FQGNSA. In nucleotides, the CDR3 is TGTGCCAGCAGCGTACAGGGGATGAACACTGAAGCTTTCTTT. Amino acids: CASSVQGMNTEAFF.

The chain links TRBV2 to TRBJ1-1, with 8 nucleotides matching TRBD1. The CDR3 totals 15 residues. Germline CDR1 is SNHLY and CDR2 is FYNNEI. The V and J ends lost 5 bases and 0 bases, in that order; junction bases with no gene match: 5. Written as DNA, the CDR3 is TGTGCCAGCAGTCAGCAGGGGGCGGTGAACACTGAAGCTTTCTTT. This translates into CASSQQGAVNTEAFF.

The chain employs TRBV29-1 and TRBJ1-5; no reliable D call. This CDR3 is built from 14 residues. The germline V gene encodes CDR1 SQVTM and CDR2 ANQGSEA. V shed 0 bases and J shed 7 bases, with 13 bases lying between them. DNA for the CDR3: TGCAGCGTTGAAGACCCCCTGGGAAAACAGCCCCAGCATTTT. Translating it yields CSVEDPLGKQPQHF.

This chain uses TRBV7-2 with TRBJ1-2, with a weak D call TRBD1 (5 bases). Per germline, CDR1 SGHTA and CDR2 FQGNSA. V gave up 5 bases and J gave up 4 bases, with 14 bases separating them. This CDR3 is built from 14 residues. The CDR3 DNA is TGTGCCAGCAGCCAAGCGGGACCAATCTATGGCTACACCTTC. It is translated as CASSQAGPIYGYTF. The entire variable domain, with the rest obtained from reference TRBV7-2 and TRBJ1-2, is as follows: GAGVSQSPSNKVTEKGKDVELRCDPISGHTALYWYRQSLGQGLEFLIYFQGNSAPDKSGLPSDRFSAERTGGSVSTLTIQRTQQEDSAVYLCASSQAGPIYGYTFGSGTRLTVV.

CDR3 DNA sequence: TGTGCCAGCAGCCGACAGGGGGCCCGTGAGCAGTACTTC. Translating it yields CASSRQGAREQYF. J is TRBJ2-7 and V is TRBV7-2; 10 bases line up with TRBD1. Unmatched junction bases numbered 5, after V lost 5 bases and J lost 7 bases. CDR1 is SGHTA and CDR2 is FQGNSA in the germline V gene. This CDR3 has 13 amino acids.

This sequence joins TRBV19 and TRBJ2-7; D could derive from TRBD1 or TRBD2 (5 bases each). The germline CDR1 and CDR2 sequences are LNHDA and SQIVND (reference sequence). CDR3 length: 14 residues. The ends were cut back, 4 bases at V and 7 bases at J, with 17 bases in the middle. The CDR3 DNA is TGTGCCAGTAGTAGAAGGAGGACATCAGGGGAGCAGTACTTC. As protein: CASSRRRTSGEQYF.

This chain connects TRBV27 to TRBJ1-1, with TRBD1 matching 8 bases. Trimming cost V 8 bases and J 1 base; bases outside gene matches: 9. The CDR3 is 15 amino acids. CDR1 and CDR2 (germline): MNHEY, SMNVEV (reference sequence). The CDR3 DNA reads TGTGCCAGCGCTCCCTGGGACAGGACGAACACTGAAGCTTTCTTT. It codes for CASAPWDRTNTEAFF.